The next 24 T cell receptor beta chains were all read from a single sample in a study of blood T cells in healthy people across ages. Using a J-beta primer mix together with a sample-barcoded 5' primer, a second PCR was run for about 6 to 12 cycles. One entry per CDR3 protein, called by TCRdb with MiXCR from the 5' RACE reads. Among 2 million or so distinct CDR3 sequences listed, around 50% were seen once. Material for sequencing was blood. These receptors all come from a woman in her thirties or forties in good health.

J is TRBJ2-1 and V is TRBV2; D is unresolved. The CDR3 totals 11 residues. The germline V gene has CDR1 SNHLY and CDR2 FYNNEI. V gave up 3 bases and J gave up 12 bases, with 9 bases separating them. CDR3 DNA: TGTGCCAGCAGTGACTTGGCCGTGCAGTTCTTC. Translating it yields CASSDLAVQFF. Supplemented by reference TRBV2 and TRBJ2-1, the full variable domain reads EPEVTQTPSHQVTQMGQEVILRCVPISNHLYFYWYRQILGQKVEFLVSFYNNEISEKSEIFDDQFSVERPDGSNFTLKIRSTKLEDSAMYFCASSDLAVQFFGPGTRLTVL.

This clonotype was observed a handful of times. The chain has TRBV4-3 and TRBJ2-4; 7 positions agree with TRBD2. The V and J ends lost 1 base and 8 bases, in that order; junction bases with no gene match: 5. CDR3 length: 14 amino acids. Germline CDR1 is LGHNA and CDR2 is YSLEER. The DNA for the CDR3 is TGCGCCAGCAGCCAAGGGCCCCGGGGGGACATTCAGTACTTC. Translation gives CASSQGPRGDIQYF.

This rearrangement joins TRBV7-2 to TRBJ2-5, with no clear D. The CDR3 extends over 15 amino acids. Germline lookup yields CDR1 SGHTA and CDR2 FQGNSA. Trimming removed 3 bases at V and 0 bases at J, with 11 bases between. The CDR3 region is CASSFRGQDQETQYF. DNA of the CDR3: TGTGCCAGCAGCTTCCGTGGGCAGGACCAAGAGACCCAGTACTTC.

This clonotype was observed once. This sequence joins TRBV6-5 and TRBJ2-5; D perhaps matches TRBD1 (6 bases). Germline-derived CDR1 and CDR2 are MNHEY and SVGAGI. The CDR3 covers 18 residues. Between the trimmed V and J ends, which lost 2 bases and 1 base, there was a span of 20 bases. The CDR3 region is CASSYGGVGTPFQETQYF. As DNA, the CDR3 is TGTGCCAGCAGTTACGGTGGTGTAGGGACACCTTTCCAAGAGACCCAGTACTTC.

This clonotype appeared many times. This sequence joins TRBV2 and TRBJ2-1, with D possibly TRBD2 on 7 matching bases. V gave up 7 bases and J gave up 6 bases, with 19 bases separating them. The CDR3 length is 15 residues. Germline V gene data show CDR1 as SNHLY and CDR2 as FYNNEI. CDR3 residues: CASTPRGPRLNEQFF. The DNA for the CDR3 is TGTGCCAGCACTCCGCGGGGGCCGCGACTCAATGAGCAGTTCTTC.

The rearrangement links TRBV5-1 to TRBJ1-3; 9 bases agree with TRBD1. The germline CDR1 and CDR2 sequences are SGHRS and YFSETQ. V dropped 3 bases and J dropped 2; count of bases not matched to a gene: 3. CDR3 length: 15 amino acids. CDR3: CASSSGQGTGNTIYF. CDR3 nucleotides: TGCGCCAGCAGCTCCGGACAGGGGACTGGAAACACCATATATTTT.

Only a few counts were recorded for this clonotype. The chain recombines TRBV14 with TRBJ2-5; 7 bases fit TRBD1. CDR3 size: 16 residues. Germline loops: CDR1 SGHDN, CDR2 FVKESK. The junction had 12 bases not matched to a gene; V was cut back by 0 bases and J by 8 bases. CDR3: CASSQDTTGVLRTQYF. CDR3 nucleotide sequence: TGTGCCAGCAGCCAAGATACAACAGGGGTCCTTCGAACCCAGTACTTC.

V is TRBV7-3 and J is TRBJ2-7; no clear D gene. The J call may be wrong; the DNA end is better matched by TRBJ2-5. From germline, CDR1 is SGHTA and CDR2 FQGTGA. The CDR3 is 14 amino acids. The CDR3 region is CASSLEPFQETQYF. In DNA, the CDR3 is TGTGCCAGCAGCCTGGAACCCTTTCAAGAGACCCAGTACTTC.

This clonotype was found many times. In DNA form, the CDR3 reads TGCAGCGTTCTCCTAGGATGGAATGAGCAGTTCTTC. It encodes CSVLLGWNEQFF. This sequence joins TRBV29-1 and TRBJ2-1; D remains ambiguous. CDR1 and CDR2 from the germline V gene are SQVTM and ANQGSEA. The length of the CDR3 is 12 residues. V lost 5 bases, J lost 7 bases, and 12 bases lay in between.

The chain has TRBV4-3 and TRBJ2-1, with D possibly being TRBD2 (6 bases). This CDR3 region has 13 residues. From germline, CDR1 is LGHNA and CDR2 YSLEER. Trimming took 5 bases from V and 10 from J, leaving 15 bases between them. The CDR3 reads CASSISWDLEQFF. The DNA for the CDR3 is TGCGCCAGCAGCATATCTTGGGACTTAGAGCAGTTCTTC.

The chain joins TRBV12-3 or TRBV12-4 to TRBJ1-1; a possible D gene is TRBD1 (5 bases). Trimming removed 3 bases at V and 0 bases at J, with 11 bases between. The CDR3 covers 15 residues. The CDR3 region is CASSFDPGMNTEAFF. DNA for the CDR3: TGTGCCAGCAGTTTTGATCCAGGGATGAACACTGAAGCTTTCTTT.

The chain is built from TRBV28 and TRBJ2-5; D gene unclear. The CDR3 contains 13 residues. The V end was cut by 6 bases, the J end by 2 bases, with 10 bases between. CDR1 MDHEN and CDR2 SYDVKM come from the germline V gene. CDR3 sequence reads: CASSYEPQETQYF. In nucleotides, the CDR3 is TGTGCCAGCAGCTATGAACCTCAAGAGACCCAGTACTTC.

The chain couples TRBV7-2 to TRBJ2-1; TRBD2 is a possible D gene (6 bases). The CDR3 contains 16 residues. Germline V lookup: CDR1 SGHTA, CDR2 FQGNSA. V was clipped by 4 bases and J by 13 bases, with 26 bases between them. The CDR3 bases are TGTGCCAGCAGCTGGAGGGGACGGCCGCTAAAGGAGACCCAGTTCTTC. This sequence encodes CASSWRGRPLKETQFF. The whole variable domain, filled in from reference TRBV7-2 and TRBJ2-1, reads GAGVSQSPSNKVTEKGKDVELRCDPISGHTALYWYRQSLGQGLEFLIYFQGNSAPDKSGLPSDRFSAERTGGSVSTLTIQRTQQEDSAVYLCASSWRGRPLKETQFFGPGTRLTVL.

The chain has TRBV20-1 and TRBJ2-7; D possibly corresponds to TRBD2 (6 bases). The CDR3 runs to 13 residues. V was clipped by 1 base and J by 7 bases, with 14 bases between them. Germline loops: CDR1 DFQATT, CDR2 SNEGSKA (reference sequence). The CDR3 is CSARGMSGDEQYF. CDR3 coding DNA: TGCAGTGCTAGAGGGATGTCGGGGGATGAGCAGTACTTC.

V is TRBV24-1 and J is TRBJ2-3; no definite D call. Trimming left V 5 bases short and J 2 bases short, with 19 bases between. This CDR3 has 17 residues. From germline, CDR1 is KGHDR and CDR2 SFDVKD. The CDR3 region has the DNA TGTGCCACCAGTGTCCTTGGTGGTACCCTTCACACAGATACGCAGTATTTT. Encoded protein: CATSVLGGTLHTDTQYF.

The table lists this clonotype with a few counts. J is TRBJ2-3 and V is TRBV6-5, with 7 nucleotides matching TRBD2. The CDR3 loop spans 17 amino acids. Germline trimming cut 2 bases from V and 6 bases from J; bases unmatched to any gene: 14. Germline V gives CDR1 MNHEY, CDR2 SVGAGI. The CDR3 is CASSYLTSGGARDTQYF. DNA for the CDR3: TGTGCCAGCAGTTACCTTACCTCGGGGGGAGCCCGGGATACGCAGTATTTT.

The sample holds one count of this clonotype. This chain joins TRBV2 and TRBJ2-1, with 7 bases identical to TRBD2. The CDR3 covers 15 residues. The V and J ends lost 4 bases and 2 bases, in that order; junction bases with no gene match: 5. CDR1 is SNHLY and CDR2 is FYNNEI in the germline V gene. The CDR3 loop is CASSGSGAAYNEQFF. In DNA, the CDR3 is TGTGCCAGCAGTGGAAGCGGGGCGGCCTACAATGAGCAGTTCTTC.

This clonotype turned up a few times. One junction end does not reproduce the germline sequence, and a read error may be involved. The rearrangement joins TRBV5-1 to TRBJ2-5; D might be TRBD1 (6 bases). Germline assignment: CDR1 SGHRS and CDR2 YFSETQ. CDR3 length: 13 residues. As DNA, the CDR3 is TGTGCCAGCAGAACGACAGGACAAGAGACCCAGTACTTC. Translating gives CASRTTGQETQYF.

This clonotype appeared a few times. The chain couples TRBV6-5 to TRBJ2-1; 7 nucleotides line up with TRBD2. J lost 2 bases, V lost 6 bases, and 7 bases had no gene match. The CDR3 length is 15 residues. Germline V lookup: CDR1 MNHEY, CDR2 SVGAGI. CDR3 in DNA: TGTGCCAGCAGCCGAACCGGGACTACCTACAATGAGCAGTTCTTC. Its translation is CASSRTGTTYNEQFF.

This clonotype was counted between two and nine times. V is TRBV29-1 and J is TRBJ2-1; 9 nucleotides agree with TRBD1. The CDR3 is made up of 13 amino acids. CDR1 and CDR2 from the germline V gene are SQVTM and ANQGSEA. V trimming: 4 bases; J trimming: 3 bases; junction bases outside the gene matches: 1. CDR3 in DNA: TGCAGCGTTGGACAGGGGGGCTACAATGAGCAGTTCTTC. This translates into CSVGQGGYNEQFF.

V and J are TRBV7-2 and TRBJ2-3; 13 bases are shared with TRBD2. Losses at the gene ends were 5 bases for V and 2 bases for J; bases not matched to a gene: 10. This CDR3 region has 18 residues. Germline CDR1 SGHTA, CDR2 FQGNSA. The CDR3: CASSRGLAGAPATDTQYF. CDR3 DNA: TGTGCCAGCAGCCGAGGACTAGCGGGGGCCCCGGCCACAGATACGCAGTATTTT.

The CDR3 loop reads CASSQCCGLAPIYNEQFF. For the CDR3, the DNA is TGCGCCAGCAGCCAATGTTGCGGCCTAGCCCCCATCTACAATGAGCAGTTCTTC. The rearrangement links TRBV4-3 to TRBJ2-1; D might be TRBD2 (5 bases). V was cut by 2 bases and J by 3 bases, with 20 bases left in between. Germline lookup yields CDR1 LGHNA and CDR2 YSLEER. The CDR3 sequence is 18 residues long.

This clonotype was found a few times. The CDR3 nucleotides are TGTGCCAGCAGCTTAACCTGGGGGGCTAGCGGGGGTCCTTACAATGAGCAGTTCTTC. Translation gives CASSLTWGASGGPYNEQFF. This chain uses TRBV7-9 with TRBJ2-1; 10 positions match TRBD2. The CDR3 consists of 19 residues. Trimming cost V 2 bases and J 4 bases; bases outside gene matches: 14. Germline V gene data show CDR1 as SEHNR and CDR2 as FQNEAQ (reference sequence).

Regarding this clonotype: One base away lies a much larger clone, so this may be a sequencing read error. The CDR3 region is CASSYGHQLETQFF. The CDR3 DNA reads as TGTGCCAGCAGTTATGGGCACCAATTGGAGACCCAGTTCTTC. V is TRBV6-2 or TRBV6-3 and J is TRBJ2-1; D ambiguous. Germline-derived CDR1 and CDR2 are MNHEY and SVGEGT. V was pared by 3 bases and J by 13 bases, with 19 bases between. This CDR3 is built from 14 residues.